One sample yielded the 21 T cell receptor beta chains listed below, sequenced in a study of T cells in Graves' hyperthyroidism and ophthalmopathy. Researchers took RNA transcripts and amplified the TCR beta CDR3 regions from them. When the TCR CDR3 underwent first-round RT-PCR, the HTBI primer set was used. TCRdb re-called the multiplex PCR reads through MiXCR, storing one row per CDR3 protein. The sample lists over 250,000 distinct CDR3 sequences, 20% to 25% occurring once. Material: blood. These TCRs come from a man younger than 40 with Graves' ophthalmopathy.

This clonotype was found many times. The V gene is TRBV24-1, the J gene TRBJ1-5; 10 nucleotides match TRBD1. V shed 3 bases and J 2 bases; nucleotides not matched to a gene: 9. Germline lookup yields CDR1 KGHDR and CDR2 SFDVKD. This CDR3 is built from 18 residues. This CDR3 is CATSDPGQGKYGNQPQHF. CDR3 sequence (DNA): TGTGCCACCAGTGATCCGGGACAGGGGAAGTATGGCAATCAGCCCCAGCATTTT.

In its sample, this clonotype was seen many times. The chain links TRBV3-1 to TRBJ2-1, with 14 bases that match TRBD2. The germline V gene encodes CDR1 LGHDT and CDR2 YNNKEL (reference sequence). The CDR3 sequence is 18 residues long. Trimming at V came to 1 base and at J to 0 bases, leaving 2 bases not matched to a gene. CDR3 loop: CASSQGLAGGSSYNEQFF. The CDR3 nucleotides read TGTGCCAGCAGCCAAGGACTAGCGGGAGGGAGCTCCTACAATGAGCAGTTCTTC.

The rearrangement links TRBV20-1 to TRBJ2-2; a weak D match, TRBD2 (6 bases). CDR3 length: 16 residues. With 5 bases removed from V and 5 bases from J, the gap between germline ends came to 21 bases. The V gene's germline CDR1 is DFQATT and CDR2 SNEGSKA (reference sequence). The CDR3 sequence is CSAARVVAEGTGELFF. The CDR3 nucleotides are TGCAGTGCTGCGCGAGTCGTAGCGGAGGGGACCGGGGAGCTGTTTTTT.

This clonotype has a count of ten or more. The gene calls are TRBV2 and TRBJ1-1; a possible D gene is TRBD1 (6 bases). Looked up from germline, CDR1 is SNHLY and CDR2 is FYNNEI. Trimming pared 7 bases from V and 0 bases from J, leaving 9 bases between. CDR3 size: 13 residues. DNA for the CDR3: TGTGCCAGCACAGGACAGATGAACACTGAAGCTTTCTTT. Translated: CASTGQMNTEAFF.

The CDR3 loop reads CATSDPLSYEQYF. The CDR3 nucleotides read TGTGCCACCAGTGACCCCCTAAGTTACGAGCAGTACTTC. The chain joins TRBV24-1 to TRBJ2-7; D is unclear. V was pared by 4 bases and J by 4 bases, with 10 bases between. The CDR3 is made up of 13 amino acids. Germline assignment: CDR1 KGHDR and CDR2 SFDVKD.

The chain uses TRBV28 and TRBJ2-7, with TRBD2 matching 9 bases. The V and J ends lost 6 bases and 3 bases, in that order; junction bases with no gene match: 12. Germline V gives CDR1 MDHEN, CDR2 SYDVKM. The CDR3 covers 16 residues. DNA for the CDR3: TGTGCCAGCAGGGATCCTAGCGGGAAGTTTCGCTACGAGCAGTACTTC. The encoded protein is CASRDPSGKFRYEQYF.

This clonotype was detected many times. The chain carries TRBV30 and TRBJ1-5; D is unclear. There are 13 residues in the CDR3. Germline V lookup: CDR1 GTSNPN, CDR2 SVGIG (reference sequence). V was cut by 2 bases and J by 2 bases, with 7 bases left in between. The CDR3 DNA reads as TGTGCCTGGAGTACAGTGGGCAATCAGCCCCAGCATTTT. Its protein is CAWSTVGNQPQHF.

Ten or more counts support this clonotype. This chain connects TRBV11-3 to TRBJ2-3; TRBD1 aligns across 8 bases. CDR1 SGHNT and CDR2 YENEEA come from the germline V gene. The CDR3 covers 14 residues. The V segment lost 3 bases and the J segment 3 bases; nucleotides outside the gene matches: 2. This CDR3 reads CASSFRGLTDTQYF. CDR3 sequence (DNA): TGTGCCAGCAGCTTCAGGGGGCTAACAGATACGCAGTATTTT.

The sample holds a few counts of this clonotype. The DNA for the CDR3 is TGTGCCAGCTCACTGGCCGGGCCTCAGGGGTCCGAGCAGTACTTC. Its translation: CASSLAGPQGSEQYF. The chain has TRBV18 and TRBJ2-7; maybe TRBD1 (6 bases). The CDR3 is 15 amino acids. Per the germline V gene, CDR1 is KGHSH and CDR2 is LQKENI. The V end lost 4 bases, the J end lost 6 bases, and 19 bases lay between the germline ends.

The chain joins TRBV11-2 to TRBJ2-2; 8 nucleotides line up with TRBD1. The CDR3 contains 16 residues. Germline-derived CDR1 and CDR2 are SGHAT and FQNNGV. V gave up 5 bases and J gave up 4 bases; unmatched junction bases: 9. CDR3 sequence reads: CASSLQGVVATGELFF. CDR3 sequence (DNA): TGTGCCAGCAGCCTACAGGGGGTTGTCGCCACCGGGGAGCTGTTTTTT.

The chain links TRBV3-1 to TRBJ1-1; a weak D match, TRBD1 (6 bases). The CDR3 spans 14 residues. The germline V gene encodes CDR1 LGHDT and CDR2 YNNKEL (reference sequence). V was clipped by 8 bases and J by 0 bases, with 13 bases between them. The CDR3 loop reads CASAPQGLNTEAFF. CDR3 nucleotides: TGTGCCAGCGCACCCCAGGGGCTGAACACTGAAGCTTTCTTT.

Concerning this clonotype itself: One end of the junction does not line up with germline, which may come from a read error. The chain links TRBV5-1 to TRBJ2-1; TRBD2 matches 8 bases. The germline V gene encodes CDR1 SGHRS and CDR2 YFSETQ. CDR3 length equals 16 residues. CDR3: CAGSGGQLSSYNEQFF. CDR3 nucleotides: TGCGCCGGCAGCGGGGGACAATTGAGCTCCTACAATGAGCAGTTCTTC.

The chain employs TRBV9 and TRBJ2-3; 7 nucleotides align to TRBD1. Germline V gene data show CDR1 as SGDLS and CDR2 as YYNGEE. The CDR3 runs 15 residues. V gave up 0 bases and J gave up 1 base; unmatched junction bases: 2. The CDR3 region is CASSVGQGGTDTQYF. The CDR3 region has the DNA TGTGCCAGCAGCGTAGGTCAGGGGGGCACAGATACGCAGTATTTT.

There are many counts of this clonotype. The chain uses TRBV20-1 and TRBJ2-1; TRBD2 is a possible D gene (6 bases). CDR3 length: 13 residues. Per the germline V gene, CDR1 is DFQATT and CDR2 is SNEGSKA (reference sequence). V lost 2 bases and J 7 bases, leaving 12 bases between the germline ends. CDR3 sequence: CSARSGSRNEQFF. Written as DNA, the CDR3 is TGCAGTGCTAGATCCGGGAGTAGGAATGAGCAGTTCTTC.

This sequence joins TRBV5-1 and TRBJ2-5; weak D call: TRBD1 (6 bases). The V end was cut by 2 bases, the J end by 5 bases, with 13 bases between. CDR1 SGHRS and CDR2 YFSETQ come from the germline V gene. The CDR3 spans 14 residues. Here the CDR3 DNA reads TGCGCCAGCAGCTTCAACAGGGATATGGAGACCCAGTACTTC. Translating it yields CASSFNRDMETQYF.

DNA for the CDR3: TGCGCCAGCAGTGACGAGGGGCCGAGGAATCAGCCCCAGCATTTT. Translating it yields CASSDEGPRNQPQHF. This chain connects TRBV10-2 to TRBJ1-5; tentative D call: TRBD1 (5 bases). The length of the CDR3 is 15 residues. Germline CDR1 WSHSY, CDR2 SAAADI. The V gene lost 3 bases and the J gene lost 4 bases, with 13 bases spanning the gap.

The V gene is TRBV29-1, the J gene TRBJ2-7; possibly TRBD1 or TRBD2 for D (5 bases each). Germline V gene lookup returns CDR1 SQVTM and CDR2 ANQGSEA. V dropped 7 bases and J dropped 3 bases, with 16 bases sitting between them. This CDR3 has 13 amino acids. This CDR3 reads CSARDGDYYEQYF. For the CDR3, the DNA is TGCAGCGCCCGGGACGGGGATTACTACGAGCAGTACTTC.

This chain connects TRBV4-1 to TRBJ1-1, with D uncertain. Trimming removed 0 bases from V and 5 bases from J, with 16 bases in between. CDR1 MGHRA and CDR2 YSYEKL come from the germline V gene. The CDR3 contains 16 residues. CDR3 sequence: CASSQDPGSMGTEAFF. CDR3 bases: TGCGCCAGCAGCCAAGATCCGGGATCGATGGGGACTGAAGCTTTCTTT.

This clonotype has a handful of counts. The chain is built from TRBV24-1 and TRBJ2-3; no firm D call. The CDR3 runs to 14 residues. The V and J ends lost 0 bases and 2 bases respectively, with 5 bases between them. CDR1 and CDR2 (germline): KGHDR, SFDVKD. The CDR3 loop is CATSDLRNTDTQYF. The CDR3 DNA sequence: TGTGCCACCAGTGATTTGCGGAACACAGATACGCAGTATTTT.

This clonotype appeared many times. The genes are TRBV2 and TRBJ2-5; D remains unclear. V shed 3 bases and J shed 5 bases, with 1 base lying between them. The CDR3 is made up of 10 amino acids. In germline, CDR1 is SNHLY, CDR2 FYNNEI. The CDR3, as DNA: TGTGCCAGCAGTGAGGAGACCCAGTACTTC. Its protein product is CASSEETQYF.

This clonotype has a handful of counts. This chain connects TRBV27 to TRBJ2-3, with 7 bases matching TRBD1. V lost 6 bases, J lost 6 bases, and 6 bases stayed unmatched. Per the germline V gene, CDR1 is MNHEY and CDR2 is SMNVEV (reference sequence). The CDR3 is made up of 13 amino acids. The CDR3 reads CASSPRQGDTQYF. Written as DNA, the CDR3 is TGTGCCAGCAGCCCCAGACAGGGTGATACGCAGTATTTT.